This T cell receptor (beta chain) was captured in a study of blood T cell repertoires in COVID-19. As for the study in general: Donors in the United States, Italy and Spain gave samples during acute or convalescent COVID-19.

Data came from immunoSEQ multiplex PCR; TCRdb stores just in-frame clones and leaves some out. The profile shows 150,000 to 200,000 clones, 83% of them singletons. Germline CDR1 is SNHLY and CDR2 is FYNNEI. V was trimmed by 6 bases and J by 0 bases, leaving 11 bases between them. This CDR3 region has 14 residues. The source of this sequence is a woman in her seventies who had recovered from COVID-19. The rearrangement joins TRBV2 to TRBJ1-1; tentative D call: TRBD1 (6 bases). The sequencing sample was made of peripheral blood. In DNA, the CDR3 is TGTGCCAGCAGCAGGGACACCTTGAACACTGAAGCTTTCTTT. This encodes CASSRDTLNTEAFF.